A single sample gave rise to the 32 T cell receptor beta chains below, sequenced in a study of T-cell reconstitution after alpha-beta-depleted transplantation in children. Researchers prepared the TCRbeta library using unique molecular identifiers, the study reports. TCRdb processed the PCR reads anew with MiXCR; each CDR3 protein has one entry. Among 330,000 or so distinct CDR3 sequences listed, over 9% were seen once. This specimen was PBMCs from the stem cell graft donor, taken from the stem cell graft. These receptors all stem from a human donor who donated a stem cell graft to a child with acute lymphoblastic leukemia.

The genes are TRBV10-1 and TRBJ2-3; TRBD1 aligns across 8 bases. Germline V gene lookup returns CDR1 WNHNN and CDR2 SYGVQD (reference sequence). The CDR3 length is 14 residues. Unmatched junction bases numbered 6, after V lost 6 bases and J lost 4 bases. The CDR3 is CASRAETGADTQYF. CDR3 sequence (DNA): TGCGCCAGCAGAGCGGAGACAGGGGCAGATACGCAGTATTTT.

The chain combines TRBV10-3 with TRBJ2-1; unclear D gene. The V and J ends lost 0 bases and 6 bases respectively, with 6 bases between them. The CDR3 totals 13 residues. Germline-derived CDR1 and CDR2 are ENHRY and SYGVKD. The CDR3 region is CAISESTRNEQFF. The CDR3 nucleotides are TGTGCCATCAGTGAGTCGACGCGCAATGAGCAGTTCTTC.

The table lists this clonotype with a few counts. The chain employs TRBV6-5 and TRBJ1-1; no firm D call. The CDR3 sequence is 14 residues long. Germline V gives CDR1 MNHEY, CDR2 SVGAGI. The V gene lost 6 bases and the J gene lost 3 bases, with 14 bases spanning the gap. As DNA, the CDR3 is TGTGCCAGCAGCTCTCGGCCGGGTGACACTGAAGCTTTCTTT. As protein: CASSSRPGDTEAFF.

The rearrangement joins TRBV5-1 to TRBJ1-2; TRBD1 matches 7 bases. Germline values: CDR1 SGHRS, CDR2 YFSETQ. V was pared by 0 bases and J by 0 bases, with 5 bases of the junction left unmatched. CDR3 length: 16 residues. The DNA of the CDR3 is TGCGCCAGCAGCTTGGGGGACAGAGTTCCTAACTATGGCTACACCTTC. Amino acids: CASSLGDRVPNYGYTF.

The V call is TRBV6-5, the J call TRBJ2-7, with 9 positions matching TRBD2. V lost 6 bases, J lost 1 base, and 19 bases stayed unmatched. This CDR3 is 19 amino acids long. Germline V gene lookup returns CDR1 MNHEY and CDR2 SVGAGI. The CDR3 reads CASSRLTASGRLRSYEQYF. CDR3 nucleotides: TGTGCCAGCAGCCGGCTCACGGCCAGCGGGAGGCTGCGGTCCTACGAGCAGTACTTC.

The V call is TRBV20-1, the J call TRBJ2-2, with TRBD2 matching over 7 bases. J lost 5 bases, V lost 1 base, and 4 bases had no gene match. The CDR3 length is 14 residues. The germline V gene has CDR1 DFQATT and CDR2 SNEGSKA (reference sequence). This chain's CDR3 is CSARGGTITGELFF. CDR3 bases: TGCAGTGCTAGAGGTGGGACTATTACCGGGGAGCTGTTTTTT.

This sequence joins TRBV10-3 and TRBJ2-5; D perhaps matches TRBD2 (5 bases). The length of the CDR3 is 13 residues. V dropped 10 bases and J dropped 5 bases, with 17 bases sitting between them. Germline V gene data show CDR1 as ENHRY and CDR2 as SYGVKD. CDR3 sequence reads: CATTDSVDETQYF. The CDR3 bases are TGTGCCACCACGGACTCGGTAGACGAGACCCAGTACTTC.

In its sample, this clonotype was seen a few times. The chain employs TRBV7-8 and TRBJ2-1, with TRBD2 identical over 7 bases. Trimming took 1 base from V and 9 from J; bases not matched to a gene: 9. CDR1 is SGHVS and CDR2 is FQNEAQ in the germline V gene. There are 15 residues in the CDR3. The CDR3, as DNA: TGTGCCAGCAGCTTAGGGCTAGCGGTAGGAGGTGAGCAGTTCTTC. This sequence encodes CASSLGLAVGGEQFF.

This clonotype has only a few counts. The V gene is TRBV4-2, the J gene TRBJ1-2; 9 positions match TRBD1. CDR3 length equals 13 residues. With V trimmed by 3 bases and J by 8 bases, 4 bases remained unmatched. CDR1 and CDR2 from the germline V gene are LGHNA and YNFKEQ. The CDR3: CASSHTDRGGYTF. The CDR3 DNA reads TGTGCCAGCAGCCATACGGACAGGGGCGGCTACACCTTC.

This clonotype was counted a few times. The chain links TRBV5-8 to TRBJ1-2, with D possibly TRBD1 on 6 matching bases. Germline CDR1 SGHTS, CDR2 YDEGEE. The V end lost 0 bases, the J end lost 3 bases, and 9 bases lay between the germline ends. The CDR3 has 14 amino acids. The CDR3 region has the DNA TGTGCCAGCAGCTTGGAGGGGGTTTACTATGGCTACACCTTC. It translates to CASSLEGVYYGYTF.

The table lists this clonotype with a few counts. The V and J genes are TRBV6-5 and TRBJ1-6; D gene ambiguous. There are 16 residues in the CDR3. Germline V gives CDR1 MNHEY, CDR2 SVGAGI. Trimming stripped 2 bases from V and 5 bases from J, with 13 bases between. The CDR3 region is CASSYTRRGDNSPLHF. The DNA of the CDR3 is TGTGCCAGCAGTTACACTCGCCGGGGAGATAATTCACCCCTCCACTTT.

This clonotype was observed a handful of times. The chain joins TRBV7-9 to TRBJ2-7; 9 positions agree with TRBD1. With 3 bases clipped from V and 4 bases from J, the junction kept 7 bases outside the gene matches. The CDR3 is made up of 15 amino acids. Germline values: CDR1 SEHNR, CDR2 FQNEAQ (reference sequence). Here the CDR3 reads CASSLSGTGKYEQYF. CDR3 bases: TGTGCCAGCAGCTTGAGTGGGACAGGGAAATACGAGCAGTACTTC.

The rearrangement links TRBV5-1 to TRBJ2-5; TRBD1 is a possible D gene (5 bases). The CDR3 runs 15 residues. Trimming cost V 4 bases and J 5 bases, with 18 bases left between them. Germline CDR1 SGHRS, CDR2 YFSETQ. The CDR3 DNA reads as TGCGCCAGCAGCCTGTCGACAGACCCAGGGGAGACCCAGTACTTC. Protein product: CASSLSTDPGETQYF.

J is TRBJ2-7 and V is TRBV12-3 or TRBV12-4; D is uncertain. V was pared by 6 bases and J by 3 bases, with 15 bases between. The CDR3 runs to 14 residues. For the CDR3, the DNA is TGTGCCAGCAGCCGAGTTGAGCCCGGCTACGAGCAGTACTTC. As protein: CASSRVEPGYEQYF.

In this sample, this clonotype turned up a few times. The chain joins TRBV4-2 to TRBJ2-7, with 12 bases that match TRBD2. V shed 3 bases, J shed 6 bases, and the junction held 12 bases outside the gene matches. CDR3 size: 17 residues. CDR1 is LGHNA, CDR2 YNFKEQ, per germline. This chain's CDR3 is CASSQTLAGGPPREQYF. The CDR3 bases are TGTGCCAGCAGCCAGACTCTAGCGGGAGGGCCGCCCCGCGAGCAGTACTTC.

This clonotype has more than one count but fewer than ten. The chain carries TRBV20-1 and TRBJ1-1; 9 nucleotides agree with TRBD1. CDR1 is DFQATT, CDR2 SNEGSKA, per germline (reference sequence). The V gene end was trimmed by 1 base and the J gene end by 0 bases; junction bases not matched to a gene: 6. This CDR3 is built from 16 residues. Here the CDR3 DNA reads TGCAGTGCTAGAGGGACAGGGGAAGACATGAACACTGAAGCTTTCTTT. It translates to CSARGTGEDMNTEAFF.

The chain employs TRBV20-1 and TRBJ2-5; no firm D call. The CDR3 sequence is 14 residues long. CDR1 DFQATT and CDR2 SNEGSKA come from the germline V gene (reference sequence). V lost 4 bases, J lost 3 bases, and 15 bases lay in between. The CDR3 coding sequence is TGCAGTGCTACGGCTAGGAATTTCGAAGAGACCCAGTACTTC. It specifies CSATARNFEETQYF.

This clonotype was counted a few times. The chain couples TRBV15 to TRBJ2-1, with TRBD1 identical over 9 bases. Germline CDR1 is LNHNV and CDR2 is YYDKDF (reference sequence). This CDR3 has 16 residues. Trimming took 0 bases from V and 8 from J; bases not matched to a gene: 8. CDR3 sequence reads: CATSRDPGGQGHEQFF. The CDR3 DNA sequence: TGTGCCACCAGCAGAGATCCTGGGGGACAGGGCCATGAGCAGTTCTTC.

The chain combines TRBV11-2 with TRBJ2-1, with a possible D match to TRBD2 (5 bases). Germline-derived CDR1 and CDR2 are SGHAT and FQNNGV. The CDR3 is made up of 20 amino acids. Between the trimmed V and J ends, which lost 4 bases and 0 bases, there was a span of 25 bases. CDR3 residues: CASSSPGTRSLPSSYNEQFF. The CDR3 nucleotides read TGTGCCAGCAGCTCACCGGGAACCCGGTCACTCCCGAGCTCCTACAATGAGCAGTTCTTC.

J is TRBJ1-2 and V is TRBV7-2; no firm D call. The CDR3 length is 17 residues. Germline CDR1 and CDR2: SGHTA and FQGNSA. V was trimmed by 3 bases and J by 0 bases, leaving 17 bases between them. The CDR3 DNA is TGTGCCAGCAGCTTTAGCCCGCAGCAACTCCCTAACTATGGCTACACCTTC. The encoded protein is CASSFSPQQLPNYGYTF.

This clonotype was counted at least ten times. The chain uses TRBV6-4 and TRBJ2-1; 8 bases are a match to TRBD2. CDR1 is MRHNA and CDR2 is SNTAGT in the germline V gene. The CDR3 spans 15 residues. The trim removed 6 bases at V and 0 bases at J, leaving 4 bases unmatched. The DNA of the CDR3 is TGTGCCAGCAGCCCTCGGGAGGGCTCCTACAATGAGCAGTTCTTC. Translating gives CASSPREGSYNEQFF.

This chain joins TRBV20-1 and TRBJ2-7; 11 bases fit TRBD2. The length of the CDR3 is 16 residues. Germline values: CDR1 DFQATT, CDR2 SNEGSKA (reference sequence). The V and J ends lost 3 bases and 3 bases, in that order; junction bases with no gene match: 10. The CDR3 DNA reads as TGCAGTGCTAGTTGGCTAGCGGGAGGTTTGAACTACGAGCAGTACTTC. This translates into CSASWLAGGLNYEQYF.

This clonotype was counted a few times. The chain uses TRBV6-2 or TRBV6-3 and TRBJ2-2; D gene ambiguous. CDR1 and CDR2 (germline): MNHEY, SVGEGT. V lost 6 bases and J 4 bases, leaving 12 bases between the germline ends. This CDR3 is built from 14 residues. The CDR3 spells CASSPVLGTGELFF. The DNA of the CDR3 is TGTGCCAGCAGCCCCGTTTTAGGCACCGGGGAGCTGTTTTTT.

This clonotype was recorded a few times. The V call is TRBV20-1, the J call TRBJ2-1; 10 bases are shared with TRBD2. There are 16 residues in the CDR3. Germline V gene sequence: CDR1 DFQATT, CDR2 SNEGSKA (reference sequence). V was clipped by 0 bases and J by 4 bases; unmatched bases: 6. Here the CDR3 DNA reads TGCAGTGCTAGAGATCTAAGCGGGAGGGGATACAATGAGCAGTTCTTC. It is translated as CSARDLSGRGYNEQFF.

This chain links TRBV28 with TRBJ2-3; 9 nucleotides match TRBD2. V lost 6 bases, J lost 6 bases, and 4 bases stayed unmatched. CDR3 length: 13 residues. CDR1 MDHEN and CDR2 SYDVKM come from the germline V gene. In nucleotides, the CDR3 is TGTGCCAGCAGCACCACTAGCGGGGATACGCAGTATTTT. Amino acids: CASSTTSGDTQYF.

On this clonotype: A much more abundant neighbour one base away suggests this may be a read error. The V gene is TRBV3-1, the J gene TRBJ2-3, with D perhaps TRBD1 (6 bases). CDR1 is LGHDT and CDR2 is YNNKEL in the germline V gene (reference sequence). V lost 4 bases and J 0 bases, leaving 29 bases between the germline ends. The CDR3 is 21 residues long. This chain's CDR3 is CASSPRKWNYRDKSSTDTQYF. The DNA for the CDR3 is TGTGCCAGCAGCCCGCGAAAATGGAACTACAGGGATAAGTCTAGCACAGATACGCAGTATTTT.

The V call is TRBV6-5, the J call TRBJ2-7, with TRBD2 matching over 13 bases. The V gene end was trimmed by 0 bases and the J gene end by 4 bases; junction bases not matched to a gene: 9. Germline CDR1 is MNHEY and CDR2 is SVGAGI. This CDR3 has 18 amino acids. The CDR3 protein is CASSYSGEGLAGLYEQYF. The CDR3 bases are TGTGCCAGCAGTTACTCGGGGGAGGGACTAGCGGGACTTTACGAGCAGTACTTC.

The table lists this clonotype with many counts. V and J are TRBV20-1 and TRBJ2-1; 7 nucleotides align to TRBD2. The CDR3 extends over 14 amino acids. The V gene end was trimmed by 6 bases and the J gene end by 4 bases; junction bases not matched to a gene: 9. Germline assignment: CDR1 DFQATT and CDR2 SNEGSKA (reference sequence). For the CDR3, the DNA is TGCAGTGCCCGTGGGCTAGCGGAATACAATGAGCAGTTCTTC. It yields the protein CSARGLAEYNEQFF.

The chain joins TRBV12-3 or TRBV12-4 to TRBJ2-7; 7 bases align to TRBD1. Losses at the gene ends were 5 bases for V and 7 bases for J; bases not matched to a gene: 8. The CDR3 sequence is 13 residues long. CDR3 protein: CASSSSGQPEQYF. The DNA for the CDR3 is TGTGCCAGCAGTAGCTCGGGACAGCCAGAGCAGTACTTC.

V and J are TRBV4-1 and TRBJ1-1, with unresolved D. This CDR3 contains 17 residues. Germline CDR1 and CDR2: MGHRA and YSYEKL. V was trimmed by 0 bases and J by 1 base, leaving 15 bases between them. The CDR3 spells CASSQDKGRKANTEAFF. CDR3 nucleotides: TGCGCCAGCAGCCAAGATAAGGGTAGAAAAGCGAACACTGAAGCTTTCTTT.

CDR3 DNA: TGTGCCAGCAGCTTAGAACAGGGGGAAAAACTGTTTTTT. Amino acid sequence: CASSLEQGEKLFF. J is TRBJ1-4 and V is TRBV7-9, with 7 bases lining up with TRBD1. CDR1 and CDR2 (germline): SEHNR, FQNEAQ (reference sequence). The CDR3 sequence is 13 residues long. Losses at the gene ends were 1 base for V and 8 bases for J; bases not matched to a gene: 1.

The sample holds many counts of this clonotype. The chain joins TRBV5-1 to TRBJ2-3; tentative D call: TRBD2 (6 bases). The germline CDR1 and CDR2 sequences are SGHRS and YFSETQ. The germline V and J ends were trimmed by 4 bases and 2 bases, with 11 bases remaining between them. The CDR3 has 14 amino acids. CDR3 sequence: CASSAGRNTDTQYF. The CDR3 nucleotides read TGCGCCAGCAGCGCGGGGCGGAACACAGATACGCAGTATTTT.